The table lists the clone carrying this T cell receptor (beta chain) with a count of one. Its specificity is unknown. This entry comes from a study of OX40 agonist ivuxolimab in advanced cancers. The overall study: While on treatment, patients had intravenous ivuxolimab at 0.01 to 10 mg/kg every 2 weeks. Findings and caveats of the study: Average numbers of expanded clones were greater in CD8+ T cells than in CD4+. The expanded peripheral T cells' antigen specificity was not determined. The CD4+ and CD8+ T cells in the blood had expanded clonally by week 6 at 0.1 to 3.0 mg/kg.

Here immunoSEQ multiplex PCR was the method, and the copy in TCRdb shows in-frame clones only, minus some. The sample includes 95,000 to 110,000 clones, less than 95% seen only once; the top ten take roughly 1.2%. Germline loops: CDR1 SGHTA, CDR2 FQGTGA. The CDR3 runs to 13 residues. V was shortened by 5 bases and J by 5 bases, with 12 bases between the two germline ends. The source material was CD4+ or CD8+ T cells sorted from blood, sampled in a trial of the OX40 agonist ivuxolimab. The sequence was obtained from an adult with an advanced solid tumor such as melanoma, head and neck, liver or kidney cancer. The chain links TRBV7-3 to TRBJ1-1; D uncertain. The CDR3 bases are TGTGCCAGCAGCCGTGAGGGAGAAACTGAAGCTTTCTTT. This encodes CASSREGETEAFF.